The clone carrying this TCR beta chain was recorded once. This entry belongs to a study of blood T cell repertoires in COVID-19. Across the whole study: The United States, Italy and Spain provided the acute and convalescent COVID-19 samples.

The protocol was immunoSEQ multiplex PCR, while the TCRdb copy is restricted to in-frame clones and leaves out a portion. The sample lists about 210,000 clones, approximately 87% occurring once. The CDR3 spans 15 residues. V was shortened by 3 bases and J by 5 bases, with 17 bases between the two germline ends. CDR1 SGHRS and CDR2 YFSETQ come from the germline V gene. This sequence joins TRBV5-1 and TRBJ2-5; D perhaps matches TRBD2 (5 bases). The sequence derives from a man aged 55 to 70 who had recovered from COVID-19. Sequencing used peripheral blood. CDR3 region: CASSWPSGGAETQYF. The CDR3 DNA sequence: TGCGCCAGCAGCTGGCCCAGCGGAGGTGCCGAGACCCAGTACTTC. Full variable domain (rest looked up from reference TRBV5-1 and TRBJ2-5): KAGVTQTPRYLIKTRGQQVTLSCSPISGHRSVSWYQQTPGQGLQFLFEYFSETQRNKGNFPGRFSGRQFSNSRSEMNVSTLELGDSALYLCASSWPSGGAETQYFGPGTRLLVL.